The 26 T cell receptor beta chains presented below share a single source sample, sequenced in a study of blood T cell repertoires in COVID-19. Libraries were prepared by immunoSEQ multiplex PCR; TCRdb keeps only in-frame clonotypes and omits some of them. The sample comprises fewer than 200,000 clones, approximately 92% of which are singletons, and 0.53% rests with the top ten. The material sequenced was peripheral blood. The receptors derive from a man aged 50 to 59 with acute or convalescent COVID-19.

The chain joins TRBV19 to TRBJ2-2, with a tentative D call TRBD2 (6 bases). This CDR3 contains 15 residues. With 2 bases removed from V and 4 bases from J, the gap between germline ends came to 11 bases. Looked up from germline, CDR1 is LNHDA and CDR2 is SQIVND (reference sequence). DNA of the CDR3: TGTGCCAGTAGTATACAGGCGCGGGGCACCGGGGAGCTGTTTTTT. Protein product: CASSIQARGTGELFF.

The rearrangement uses TRBV20-1 and TRBJ2-1; a possible D gene is TRBD1 (6 bases). This CDR3 contains 11 residues. Trimming pared 5 bases from V and 10 bases from J, leaving 12 bases between. The germline gives CDR1 DFQATT, CDR2 SNEGSKA (reference sequence). The CDR3 coding sequence is TGCAGTGCTGTTGGGGGCCGAGAGCAGTTCTTC. This codes for CSAVGGREQFF.

This clone was counted once. CDR3 protein: CASSDSPGQGTARSNQPQHF. The CDR3 nucleotides read TGTGCCAGCAGTGATAGTCCGGGACAGGGAACGGCCAGGAGCAATCAGCCCCAGCATTTT. This sequence joins TRBV2 and TRBJ1-5; the match to TRBD1 covers 9 bases. The V segment lost 3 bases and the J segment 1 base; nucleotides outside the gene matches: 16. CDR3 length: 20 amino acids. The germline CDR1 and CDR2 sequences are SNHLY and FYNNEI.

The CDR3 sequence is CAISSTSGNTGELFF. The DNA of the CDR3 is TGTGCCATCAGTTCGACTAGCGGGAACACCGGGGAGCTGTTTTTT. The chain employs TRBV10-3 and TRBJ2-2; 9 bases agree with TRBD2. CDR1 ENHRY and CDR2 SYGVKD come from the germline V gene. The CDR3 runs to 15 residues. Trimming removed 5 bases from V and 1 base from J; junction bases left unmatched: 2.

CDR3 protein: CASSPGRGAGSYEQYF. CDR3 nucleotides: TGTGCCAGCAGCCCCGGTCGGGGGGCCGGCTCCTACGAGCAGTACTTC. The chain links TRBV27 to TRBJ2-7, with D possibly being TRBD2 (7 bases). Trimming took off 6 bases at V and 0 bases at J, with 18 bases between the two ends. The V gene's germline CDR1 is MNHEY and CDR2 SMNVEV (reference sequence). The length of the CDR3 is 16 residues.

V usage is TRBV12-3 or TRBV12-4 and J usage is TRBJ1-3; TRBD1 agrees at 8 bases. CDR3 size: 12 residues. Trimming removed 6 bases from V and 7 bases from J; junction bases left unmatched: 2. This chain's CDR3 is CASSRQGNTIYF. The CDR3 region has the DNA TGTGCCAGCAGCCGACAGGGGAACACCATATATTTT.

The CDR3 bases are TGTGCCAGCAGCTCCGACAGGGTCCTTGGCTACACCTTC. It translates to CASSSDRVLGYTF. This rearrangement joins TRBV7-9 to TRBJ1-2, with TRBD1 identical over 7 bases. The germline V gene has CDR1 SEHNR and CDR2 FQNEAQ (reference sequence). V lost 4 bases, J lost 7 bases, and 6 bases stayed unmatched. The CDR3 covers 13 residues.

This chain connects TRBV5-6 to TRBJ2-7, with 12 bases fitting TRBD2. This CDR3 is built from 18 residues. Losses at the gene ends were 0 bases for V and 5 bases for J; bases not matched to a gene: 12. The germline V gene has CDR1 SGHDT and CDR2 YYEEEE. In DNA, the CDR3 is TGTGCCAGCAGCTTGGACGGCACTAGCGGGGGGCCGTGGGACGAGCAGTACTTC. Translation: CASSLDGTSGGPWDEQYF.

This chain joins TRBV13 and TRBJ2-5; the match to TRBD2 covers 11 bases. V shed 2 bases and J 5 bases; nucleotides not matched to a gene: 7. The CDR3 totals 16 residues. Per the germline V gene, CDR1 is PRHDT and CDR2 is FYEKMQ (reference sequence). The CDR3 loop is CASSLTTSGTRETQYF. The CDR3 coding sequence is TGTGCCAGCAGCTTAACGACTAGCGGGACGCGGGAGACCCAGTACTTC.

The chain carries TRBV29-1 and TRBJ2-7; the match to TRBD2 covers 12 bases. Germline CDR1 SQVTM, CDR2 ANQGSEA. The CDR3 runs 14 residues. The V and J ends lost 5 bases and 2 bases, in that order; junction bases with no gene match: 4. This CDR3 is CSVILAGGAYEQYF. The CDR3 DNA reads TGCAGCGTTATACTAGCGGGAGGAGCCTACGAGCAGTACTTC.

The chain has TRBV9 and TRBJ1-6; D call uncertain. This CDR3 has 16 residues. Germline V gene lookup returns CDR1 SGDLS and CDR2 YYNGEE. The V and J ends lost 0 bases and 7 bases respectively, with 14 bases between them. CDR3 coding DNA: TGTGCCAGCAGCGTAGGGTGGGGAGTTCAGAATTCACCCCTCCACTTT. It translates to CASSVGWGVQNSPLHF.

The rearrangement links TRBV9 to TRBJ2-3; 8 bases map to TRBD1. V trimming: 3 bases; J trimming: 0 bases; junction bases outside the gene matches: 12. In germline, CDR1 is SGDLS, CDR2 YYNGEE. The CDR3 covers 18 residues. The CDR3 loop reads CASSGDRGYTASTDTQYF. The CDR3 DNA is TGTGCCAGCAGCGGAGACAGGGGATACACCGCTAGCACAGATACGCAGTATTTT. Combining the CDR3 with reference TRBV9 and TRBJ2-3 gives the whole variable domain DSGVTQTPKHLITATGQRVTLRCSPRSGDLSVYWYQQSLDQGLQFLIQYYNGEERAKGNILERFSAQQFPDLHSELNLSSLELGDSALYFCASSGDRGYTASTDTQYFGPGTRLTVL.

As DNA, the CDR3 is TGTGCCAGCAACTTACAGGGAACAGATACGCAGTATTTT. It encodes CASNLQGTDTQYF. V gene TRBV3-1 (or the pseudogene TRBV3-2) combines with J gene TRBJ2-3, with D tentatively TRBD1 (6 bases). This CDR3 has 13 residues. The germline V gene encodes CDR1 LGHDT and CDR2 YNNKEL (reference sequence). The V end lost 7 bases, the J end lost 3 bases, and 11 bases lay between the germline ends.

J is TRBJ1-2 and V is TRBV18; 7 nucleotides align to TRBD1. V was pared by 4 bases and J by 0 bases, with 5 bases of the junction left unmatched. The CDR3 is made up of 15 amino acids. Germline V lookup: CDR1 KGHSH, CDR2 LQKENI. CDR3 in amino acids: CASSLGTETNYGYTF. Written as DNA, the CDR3 is TGTGCCAGCTCACTAGGGACAGAGACTAACTATGGCTACACCTTC.

The CDR3 spells CASSAGLASPAWAQYF. The CDR3 DNA sequence: TGCGCCAGCAGCGCTGGACTAGCGTCCCCCGCGTGGGCGCAGTATTTT. This chain uses TRBV5-1 with TRBJ2-3; 9 bases align to TRBD2. Germline loops: CDR1 SGHRS, CDR2 YFSETQ. J lost 10 bases, V lost 4 bases, and 16 bases had no gene match. The CDR3 length is 16 residues. Full variable domain (missing parts from reference TRBV5-1 and TRBJ2-3): KAGVTQTPRYLIKTRGQQVTLSCSPISGHRSVSWYQQTPGQGLQFLFEYFSETQRNKGNFPGRFSGRQFSNSRSEMNVSTLELGDSALYLCASSAGLASPAWAQYFGPGTRLTVL.

J is TRBJ2-4 and V is TRBV7-8; TRBD2 might be the D (5 bases). The CDR3 contains 18 residues. The germline gives CDR1 SGHVS, CDR2 FQNEAQ. Trimming cost V 2 bases and J 6 bases, with 23 bases left between them. The CDR3 reads CASSLKAAPRTGGNIQYF. Written as DNA, the CDR3 is TGTGCCAGCAGCTTAAAAGCGGCGCCCAGGACCGGTGGAAACATTCAGTACTTC.

The chain employs TRBV7-9 and TRBJ2-1; possible D gene TRBD2, 5 bases. Trimming shortened V by 7 bases and J by 4 bases, and 20 bases separated the two germline ends. The CDR3 extends over 16 amino acids. Germline CDR1 and CDR2: SEHNR and FQNEAQ (reference sequence). The CDR3 sequence is CASTPPGGTGYNEQFF. Written as DNA, the CDR3 is TGTGCCAGCACCCCCCCCGGAGGCACTGGATACAATGAGCAGTTCTTC. The full variable domain, rest sourced from reference TRBV7-9 and TRBJ2-1, is DTGVSQNPRHKITKRGQNVTFRCDPISEHNRLYWYRQTLGQGPEFLTYFQNEAQLEKSRLLSDRFSAERPKGSFSTLEIQRTEQGDSAMYLCASTPPGGTGYNEQFFGPGTRLTVL.

The chain carries TRBV11-2 and TRBJ2-1; TRBD2 aligns across 11 bases. This CDR3 region has 16 residues. CDR1 is SGHAT, CDR2 FQNNGV, per germline. Trimming took 3 bases from V and 6 from J; bases not matched to a gene: 7. The CDR3 reads CASSFSIAGGGNEQFF. CDR3 nucleotides: TGTGCCAGCAGCTTTTCCATAGCGGGGGGGGGCAATGAGCAGTTCTTC.

In its sample, this clone is medium-sized (0.01 to 0.1%). The chain links TRBV27 to TRBJ1-6, with D tentatively TRBD1 (5 bases). Germline V gene lookup returns CDR1 MNHEY and CDR2 SMNVEV (reference sequence). CDR3 length: 15 residues. V gave up 0 bases and J gave up 5 bases, with 8 bases separating them. The CDR3 region is CASSLSTENNSPLHF. The CDR3 nucleotides read TGTGCCAGCAGTTTATCGACAGAAAATAATTCACCCCTCCACTTT.

V and J are TRBV11-2 and TRBJ2-5, with a weak D call TRBD2 (6 bases). The germline CDR1 and CDR2 sequences are SGHAT and FQNNGV. Trimming took off 5 bases at V and 9 bases at J, with 13 bases between the two ends. The length of the CDR3 is 12 residues. CDR3 loop: CASSRDFLAQYF. CDR3 bases: TGTGCCAGCAGCCGGGACTTTTTGGCCCAGTACTTC.

The rearrangement uses TRBV27 and TRBJ2-3; D possibly corresponds to TRBD2 (6 bases). The CDR3 runs 13 residues. Germline V CDR1 and CDR2: MNHEY, SMNVEV (reference sequence). The V gene lost 5 bases and the J gene lost 7 bases, with 13 bases spanning the gap. CDR3 protein: CASSGGTYYTQYF. CDR3 nucleotides: TGTGCCAGCAGTGGGGGGACTTATTATACGCAGTATTTT.

This clone was counted once. This chain joins TRBV7-9 and TRBJ2-7; 11 bases match TRBD2. Germline trimming cut 5 bases from V and 3 bases from J; bases unmatched to any gene: 6. This CDR3 region has 15 residues. Germline CDR1 and CDR2: SEHNR and FQNEAQ (reference sequence). The CDR3 loop is CASSPRGLADYEQYF. The CDR3 DNA is TGTGCCAGCAGCCCGAGGGGACTAGCGGACTACGAGCAGTACTTC. Filled out from reference TRBV7-9 and TRBJ2-7, the complete variable domain reads DTGVSQNPRHKITKRGQNVTFRCDPISEHNRLYWYRQTLGQGPEFLTYFQNEAQLEKSRLLSDRFSAERPKGSFSTLEIQRTEQGDSAMYLCASSPRGLADYEQYFGPGTRLTVT.

V usage is TRBV29-1 and J usage is TRBJ2-7, with TRBD2 identical over 10 bases. The CDR3 runs 13 residues. V was clipped by 6 bases and J by 6 bases; unmatched bases: 8. Germline V CDR1 and CDR2: SQVTM, ANQGSEA. The CDR3 sequence is CSVNLAGVVEQYF. CDR3 nucleotides: TGCAGCGTCAACCTAGCGGGAGTTGTCGAGCAGTACTTC.

The rearrangement links TRBV28 to TRBJ1-3, with a possible D match to TRBD1 (5 bases). The V and J ends lost 6 bases and 0 bases respectively, with 9 bases between them. CDR3 size: 14 residues. In germline, CDR1 is MDHEN, CDR2 SYDVKM. CDR3 sequence (DNA): TGTGCCAGCAGAGGGGATTTCTCTGGAAACACCATATATTTT. Translating gives CASRGDFSGNTIYF.

The chain is built from TRBV7-9 and TRBJ2-5; a possible D gene is TRBD1 (6 bases). This CDR3 is built from 15 residues. Trimming took 5 bases from V and 1 from J, leaving 14 bases between them. Germline V CDR1 and CDR2: SEHNR, FQNEAQ (reference sequence). The CDR3 loop reads CASSISQGSQETQYF. The DNA for the CDR3 is TGTGCCAGCAGCATTTCACAGGGTTCCCAAGAGACCCAGTACTTC.

This sequence joins TRBV6-5 and TRBJ1-4; D is perhaps TRBD1 (6 bases). The CDR3 contains 15 residues. CDR1 and CDR2 from the germline V gene are MNHEY and SVGAGI. Trimming removed 6 bases from V and 6 bases from J, with 17 bases in between. CDR3 loop: CASSIQGGVYEKLFF. The CDR3 nucleotides read TGTGCCAGCAGCATACAGGGAGGGGTATATGAAAAACTGTTTTTT.